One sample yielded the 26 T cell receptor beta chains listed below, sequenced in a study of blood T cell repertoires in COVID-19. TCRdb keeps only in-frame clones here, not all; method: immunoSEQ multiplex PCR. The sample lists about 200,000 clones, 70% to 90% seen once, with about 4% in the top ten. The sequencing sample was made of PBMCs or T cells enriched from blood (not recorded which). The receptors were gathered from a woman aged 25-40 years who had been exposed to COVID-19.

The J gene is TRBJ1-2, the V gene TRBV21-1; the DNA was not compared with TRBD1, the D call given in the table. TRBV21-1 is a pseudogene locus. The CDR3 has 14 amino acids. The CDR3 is CASSKGRQGNGYTF. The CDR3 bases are TGTGCCAGCAGCAAAGGGAGACAGGGGAACGGCTACACCTTC.

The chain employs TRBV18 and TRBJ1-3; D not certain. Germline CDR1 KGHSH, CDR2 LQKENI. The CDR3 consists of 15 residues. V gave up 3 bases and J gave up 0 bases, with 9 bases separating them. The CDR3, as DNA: TGTGCCAGCTCACCGGTAGCCTACTCTGGAAACACCATATATTTT. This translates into CASSPVAYSGNTIYF.

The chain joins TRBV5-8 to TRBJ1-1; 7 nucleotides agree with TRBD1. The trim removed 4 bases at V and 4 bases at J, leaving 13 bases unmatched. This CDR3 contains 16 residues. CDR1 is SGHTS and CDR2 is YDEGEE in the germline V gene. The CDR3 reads CASSPRNNRGGTEAFF. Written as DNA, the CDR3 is TGTGCCAGCAGCCCACGAAATAACAGGGGAGGCACTGAAGCTTTCTTT.

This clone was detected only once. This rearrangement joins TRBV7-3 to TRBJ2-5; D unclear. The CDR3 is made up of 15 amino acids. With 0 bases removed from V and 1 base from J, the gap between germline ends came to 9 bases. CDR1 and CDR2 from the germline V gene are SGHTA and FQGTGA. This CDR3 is CASSLTVGPQETQYF. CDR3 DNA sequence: TGTGCCAGCAGCTTAACTGTGGGCCCCCAAGAGACCCAGTACTTC.

Written as DNA, the CDR3 is TGTGCCAGCAGTTACTGGGACAGGGGTCGCCATGAGCAGTTCTTC. This sequence encodes CASSYWDRGRHEQFF. J is TRBJ2-1 and V is TRBV6-5, with 10 bases fitting TRBD1. Germline assignment: CDR1 MNHEY and CDR2 SVGAGI. This CDR3 spans 15 amino acids. Losses at the gene ends were 1 base for V and 8 bases for J; bases not matched to a gene: 5.

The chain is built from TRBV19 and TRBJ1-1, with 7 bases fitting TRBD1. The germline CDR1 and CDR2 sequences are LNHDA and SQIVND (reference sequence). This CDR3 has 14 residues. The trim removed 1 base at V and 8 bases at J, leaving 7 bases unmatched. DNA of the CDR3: TGTGCCAGTAGTATAGTCTCGACAGGGTTAGAAGCTTTCTTT. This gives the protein CASSIVSTGLEAFF.

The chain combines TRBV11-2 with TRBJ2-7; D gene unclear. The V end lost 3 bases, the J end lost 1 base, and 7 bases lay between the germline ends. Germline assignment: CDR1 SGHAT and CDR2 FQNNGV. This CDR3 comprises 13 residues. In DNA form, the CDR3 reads TGTGCCAGCAGCTTCTCCTTATCCTACGAGCAGTACTTC. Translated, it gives CASSFSLSYEQYF.

The CDR3 protein is CASTTGGLGNTEAFF. CDR3 bases: TGTGCCAGCACCACGGGAGGGTTAGGGAACACTGAAGCTTTCTTT. The chain uses TRBV6-5 and TRBJ1-1; D call uncertain. The germline V gene encodes CDR1 MNHEY and CDR2 SVGAGI. The CDR3 is 15 amino acids. V lost 7 bases and J lost 1, with 16 bases in between.

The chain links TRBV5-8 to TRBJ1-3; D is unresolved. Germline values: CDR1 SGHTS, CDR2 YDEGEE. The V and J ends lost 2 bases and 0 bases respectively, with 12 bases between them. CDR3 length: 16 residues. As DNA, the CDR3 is TGTGCCAGCAGCTTAGGTCAGAGGAGCTCTGGAAACACCATATATTTT. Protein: CASSLGQRSSGNTIYF.

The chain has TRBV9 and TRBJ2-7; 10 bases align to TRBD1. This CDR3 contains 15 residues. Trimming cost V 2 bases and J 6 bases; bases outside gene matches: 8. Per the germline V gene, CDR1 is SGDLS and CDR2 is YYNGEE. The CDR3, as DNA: TGTGCCAGCAGCGTCGGCGGGACAGGGGCCCTCGAGCAGTACTTC. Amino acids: CASSVGGTGALEQYF.

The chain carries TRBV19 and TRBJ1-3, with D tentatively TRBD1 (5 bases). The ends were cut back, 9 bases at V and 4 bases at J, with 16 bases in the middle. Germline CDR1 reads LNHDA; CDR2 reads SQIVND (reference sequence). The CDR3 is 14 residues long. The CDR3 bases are TGTGCCAGCTCCGGGGGGGTGGCCGGAAACACCATATATTTT. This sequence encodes CASSGGVAGNTIYF.

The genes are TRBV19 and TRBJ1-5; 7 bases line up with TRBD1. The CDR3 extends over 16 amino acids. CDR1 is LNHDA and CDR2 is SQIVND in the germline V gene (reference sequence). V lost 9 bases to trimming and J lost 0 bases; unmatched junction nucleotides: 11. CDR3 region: CASNPGTAYSNQPQHF. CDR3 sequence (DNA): TGTGCCAGCAACCCAGGGACAGCTTATAGCAATCAGCCCCAGCATTTT.

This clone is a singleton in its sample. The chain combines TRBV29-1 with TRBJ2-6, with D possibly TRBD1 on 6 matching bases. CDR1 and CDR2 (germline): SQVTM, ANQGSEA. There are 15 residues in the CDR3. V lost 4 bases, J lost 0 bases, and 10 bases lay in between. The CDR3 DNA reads TGCAGCGTTGGTGGACAGCCCTCTGGGGCCAACGTCCTGACTTTC. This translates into CSVGGQPSGANVLTF.

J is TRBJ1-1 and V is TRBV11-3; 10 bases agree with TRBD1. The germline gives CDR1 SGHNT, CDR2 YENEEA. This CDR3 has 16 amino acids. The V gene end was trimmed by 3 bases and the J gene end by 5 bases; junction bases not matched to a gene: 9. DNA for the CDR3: TGTGCCAGCAGCTTTCACCGGGACAGGGGTTGGACTGAAGCTTTCTTT. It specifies CASSFHRDRGWTEAFF.

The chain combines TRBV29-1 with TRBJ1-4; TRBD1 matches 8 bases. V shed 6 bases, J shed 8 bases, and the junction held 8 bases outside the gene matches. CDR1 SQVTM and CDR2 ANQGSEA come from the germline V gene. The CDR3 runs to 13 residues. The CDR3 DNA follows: TGCAGCGTCATAAGGACAGGGAGAGAAAAACTGTTTTTT. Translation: CSVIRTGREKLFF.

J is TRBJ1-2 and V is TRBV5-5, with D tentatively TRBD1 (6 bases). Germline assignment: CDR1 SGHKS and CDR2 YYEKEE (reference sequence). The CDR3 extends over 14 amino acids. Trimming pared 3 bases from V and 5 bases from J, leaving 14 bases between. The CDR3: CASSSTGATYGYTF. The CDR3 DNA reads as TGTGCCAGCAGCTCGACAGGAGCAACTTATGGCTACACCTTC. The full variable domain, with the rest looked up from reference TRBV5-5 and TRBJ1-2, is DAGVTQSPTHLIKTRGQQVTLRCSPISGHKSVSWYQQVLGQGPQFIFQYYEKEERGRGNFPDRFSARQFPNYSSELNVNALLLGDSALYLCASSSTGATYGYTFGSGTRLTVV.

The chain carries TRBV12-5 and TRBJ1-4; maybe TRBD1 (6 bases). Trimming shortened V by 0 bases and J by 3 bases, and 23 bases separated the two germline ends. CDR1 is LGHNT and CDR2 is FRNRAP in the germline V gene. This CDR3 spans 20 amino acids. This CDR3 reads CASGLVVVQGMGRANEKLFF. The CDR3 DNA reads TGTGCTAGTGGTTTGGTGGTGGTACAGGGCATGGGACGAGCTAATGAAAAACTGTTTTTT.

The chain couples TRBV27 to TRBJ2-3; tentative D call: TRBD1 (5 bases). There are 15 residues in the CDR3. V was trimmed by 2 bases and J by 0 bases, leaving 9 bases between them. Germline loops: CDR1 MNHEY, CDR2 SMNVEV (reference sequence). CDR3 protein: CASSLRQSSTDTQYF. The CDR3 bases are TGTGCCAGCAGTTTAAGACAGTCTAGCACAGATACGCAGTATTTT.

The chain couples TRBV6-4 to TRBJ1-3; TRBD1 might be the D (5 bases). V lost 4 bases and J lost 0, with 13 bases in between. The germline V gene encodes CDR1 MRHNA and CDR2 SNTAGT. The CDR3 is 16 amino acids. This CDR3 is CASSAYAGLSGNTIYF. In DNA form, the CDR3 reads TGTGCCAGCAGTGCCTATGCAGGGCTCTCTGGAAACACCATATATTTT.

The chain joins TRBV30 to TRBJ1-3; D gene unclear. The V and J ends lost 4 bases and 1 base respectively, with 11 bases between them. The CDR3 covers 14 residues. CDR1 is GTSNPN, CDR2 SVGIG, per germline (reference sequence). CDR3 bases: TGTGCCTGGATGGTGGGAGGGTCTGGAAACACCATATATTTT. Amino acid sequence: CAWMVGGSGNTIYF.

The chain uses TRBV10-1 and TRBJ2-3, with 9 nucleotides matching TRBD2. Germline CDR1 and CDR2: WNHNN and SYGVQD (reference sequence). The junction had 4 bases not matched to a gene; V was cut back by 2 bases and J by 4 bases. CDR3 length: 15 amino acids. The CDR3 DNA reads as TGCGCCAGCAGTGAGGGCGGGGGGGCCCCAGATACGCAGTATTTT. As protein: CASSEGGGAPDTQYF.

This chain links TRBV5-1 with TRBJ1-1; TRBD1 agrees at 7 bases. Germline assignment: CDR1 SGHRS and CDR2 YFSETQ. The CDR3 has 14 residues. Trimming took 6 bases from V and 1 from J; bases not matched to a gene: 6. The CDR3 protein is CASKVQGTNTEAFF. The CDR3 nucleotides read TGCGCCAGCAAAGTACAGGGGACGAACACTGAAGCTTTCTTT.

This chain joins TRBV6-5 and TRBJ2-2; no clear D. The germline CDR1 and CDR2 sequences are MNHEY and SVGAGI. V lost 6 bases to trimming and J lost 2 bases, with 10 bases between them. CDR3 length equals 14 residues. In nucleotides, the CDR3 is TGTGCCAGCAGAATAGGAGTTAACACCGGGGAGCTGTTTTTT. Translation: CASRIGVNTGELFF.

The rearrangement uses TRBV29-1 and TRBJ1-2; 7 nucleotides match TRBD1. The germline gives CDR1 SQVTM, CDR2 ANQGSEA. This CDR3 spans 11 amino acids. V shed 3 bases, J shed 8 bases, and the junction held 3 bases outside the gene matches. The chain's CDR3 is CSVEAGGGYTF. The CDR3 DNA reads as TGCAGCGTTGAGGCAGGGGGGGGCTACACCTTC.

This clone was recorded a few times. CDR3 in DNA: TGTGCCAGCAGCCCGAGATTTAATGAAAAACTGTTTTTT. Its protein is CASSPRFNEKLFF. The rearrangement links TRBV7-8 to TRBJ1-4; D unresolved. V was shortened by 5 bases and J by 4 bases, with 8 bases between the two germline ends. This CDR3 is built from 13 residues. Germline-derived CDR1 and CDR2 are SGHVS and FQNEAQ.

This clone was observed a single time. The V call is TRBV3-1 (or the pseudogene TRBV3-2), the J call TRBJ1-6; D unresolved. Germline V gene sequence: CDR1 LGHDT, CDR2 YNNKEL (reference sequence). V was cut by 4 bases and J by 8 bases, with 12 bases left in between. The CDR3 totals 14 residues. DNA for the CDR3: TGTGCCAGCAGCCCCTTTCACGGGGATTCACCCCTCCACTTT. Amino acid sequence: CASSPFHGDSPLHF.